The 10 T cell receptor beta chains listed next were all sequenced from one sample in a study of lymphopenia after photon versus proton radiotherapy. TCRdb's table, derived via immunoSEQ multiplex PCR, lists solely in-frame clones and lacks some. Of roughly 42,000 clones in the sample, approximately 83% were seen once. The sample in question was peripheral blood, obtained from a patient treated with photon-based radiotherapy. These TCRs come from a man between 35 and 55 years old with gastric cancer.

The V and J genes are TRBV6-5 and TRBJ2-7; D unresolved. Germline loops: CDR1 MNHEY, CDR2 SVGAGI. The CDR3 has 14 amino acids. V was cut by 6 bases and J by 5 bases, with 17 bases left in between. The CDR3 DNA is TGTGCCAGCAGACCTTTGGGCACTCTCGACGAGCAGTACTTC. Amino acids: CASRPLGTLDEQYF.

This chain uses TRBV18 with TRBJ2-5; the D is unclear. Germline loops: CDR1 KGHSH, CDR2 LQKENI. The CDR3 covers 12 residues. V was pared by 2 bases and J by 3 bases, with 4 bases between. The CDR3 DNA reads TGTGCCAGCTCACCAGGGGAAGAGACCCAGTACTTC. Protein product: CASSPGEETQYF.

The chain combines TRBV12-1 with TRBJ2-2; the table calls TRBD1, which could not be checked here. TRBV12-1 is deemed a pseudogene. The CDR3 spans 16 residues. CDR3 region: CASSLRLKQGTGELFF. CDR3 nucleotide sequence: TGTGCCAGCAGCTTACGTCTTAAACAGGGGACCGGGGAGCTGTTTTTT.

The chain combines TRBV7-9 with TRBJ2-1; 14 bases align to TRBD2. CDR1 and CDR2 (germline): SEHNR, FQNEAQ (reference sequence). This CDR3 spans 16 amino acids. V dropped 5 bases and J dropped 7; count of bases not matched to a gene: 7. CDR3 residues: CASSPSGLAGGNEQFF. CDR3 in DNA: TGTGCCAGCAGCCCCTCAGGACTAGCGGGGGGTAATGAGCAGTTCTTC.

V is TRBV30 and J is TRBJ1-4; D not resolved. V was pared by 0 bases and J by 3 bases, with 8 bases between. Per the germline V gene, CDR1 is GTSNPN and CDR2 is SVGIG (reference sequence). This CDR3 comprises 14 residues. The CDR3, as DNA: TGTGCCTGGAGTGTAACCAACGCTAATGAAAAACTGTTTTTT. Translating it yields CAWSVTNANEKLFF. Full variable domain (outside the CDR3, taken from reference TRBV30 and TRBJ1-4): SQTIHQWPATLVQPVGSPLSLECTVEGTSNPNLYWYRQAAGRGLQLLFYSVGIGQISSEVPQNLSASRPQDRQFILSSKKLLLSDSGFYLCAWSVTNANEKLFFGSGTQLSVL.

The CDR3 region has the DNA TGTGCCAGCTCACCTGGGACAGGGACAACCGGAAACACCATATATTTT. Translation gives CASSPGTGTTGNTIYF. The J gene is TRBJ1-3, the V gene TRBV18; 9 positions agree with TRBD1. There are 16 residues in the CDR3. CDR1 is KGHSH and CDR2 is LQKENI in the germline V gene. The trim removed 3 bases at V and 4 bases at J, leaving 7 bases unmatched. Full variable domain (rest looked up from reference TRBV18 and TRBJ1-3): NAGVMQNPRHLVRRRGQEARLRCSPMKGHSHVYWYRQLPEEGLKFMVYLQKENIIDESGMPKERFSAEFPKEGPSILRIQQVVRGDSAAYFCASSPGTGTTGNTIYFGEGSWLTVV.

In its sample, this clone was seen a few times. The genes are TRBV6-5 and TRBJ1-2; 8 bases are a match to TRBD1. There are 12 residues in the CDR3. The V segment lost 5 bases and the J segment 4 bases; nucleotides outside the gene matches: 0. CDR1 and CDR2 (germline): MNHEY, SVGAGI. The CDR3 nucleotides are TGTGCCAGCAGTGACAGGGGCTATGGCTACACCTTC. It encodes CASSDRGYGYTF.

This clone was seen a few times. The chain employs TRBV11-2 and TRBJ2-7, with D tentatively TRBD1 (6 bases). The CDR3 runs 13 residues. Trimming took off 2 bases at V and 3 bases at J, with 8 bases between the two ends. Germline assignment: CDR1 SGHAT and CDR2 FQNNGV. The CDR3 coding sequence is TGTGCCAGCAGCTTAAGGGACAACTACGAGCAGTACTTC. Residues: CASSLRDNYEQYF. Filled out from reference TRBV11-2 and TRBJ2-7, the complete variable domain reads EAGVAQSPRYKIIEKRQSVAFWCNPISGHATLYWYQQILGQGPKLLIQFQNNGVVDDSQLPKDRFSAERLKGVDSTLKIQPAKLEDSAVYLCASSLRDNYEQYFGPGTRLTVT.

This chain joins TRBV27 and TRBJ2-1; D remains unclear. The CDR3 totals 15 residues. Trimming removed 1 base from V and 9 bases from J, with 16 bases in between. CDR1 and CDR2 (germline): MNHEY, SMNVEV (reference sequence). The CDR3 DNA reads TGTGCCAGCAGTTTATGGGCCCGGAGAGAGAGTGAGCAGTTCTTC. It codes for CASSLWARRESEQFF.

V is TRBV29-1 and J is TRBJ1-1; TRBD1 matches 9 bases. V was pared by 7 bases and J by 6 bases, with 6 bases of the junction left unmatched. The CDR3 runs 12 residues. CDR1 and CDR2 (germline): SQVTM, ANQGSEA. CDR3 bases: TGCAGCGGTAACAGGGGGCCGGCTGAAGCTTTCTTT. It encodes CSGNRGPAEAFF.